This TCR beta chain originates from a study of metastatic and nonmetastatic thyroid tumors. Every patient was untreated before thyroid surgery. Germline CDR1 is SNHLY and CDR2 is FYNNEI. This CDR3 spans 15 amino acids. Deletions cut 6 bases from V and 0 bases from J, with 11 bases between. TCRdb re-called the PCR reads through MiXCR. The sample yields about 15,000 clones, 25% to 35% seen once. The sample was tumor tissue. V and J are TRBV2 and TRBJ1-4; D gene ambiguous. This receptor was taken from a male donor with papillary thyroid cancer or a benign thyroid nodule (not recorded which). Some clones in this sample may be carry-over from other donors' samples. CDR3 in amino acids: CASRDGLATNEKLFF. DNA of the CDR3: TGTGCCAGCAGGGACGGACTTGCAACTAATGAAAAACTGTTTTTT.